The 26 T cell receptor beta chains listed next were all sequenced from one sample in a study of blood T cell repertoires in COVID-19. The method was immunoSEQ multiplex PCR; TCRdb's version includes in-frame clones alone and lacks a portion of them. The sample carries over 200,000 clones, 75% to 90% recorded once. The sequencing sample was made of peripheral blood. These receptors all come from a man in his 60s who had recovered from COVID-19.

The gene calls are TRBV7-2 and TRBJ2-7, with D possibly TRBD1 on 6 matching bases. Germline V gene data show CDR1 as SGHTA and CDR2 as FQGNSA. The CDR3 is 13 amino acids. V was pared by 5 bases and J by 7 bases, with 15 bases between. CDR3 nucleotides: TGTGCCAGCAGCCCACAACAGGGTTTTGAGCAGTACTTC. This gives the protein CASSPQQGFEQYF.

In its sample, this clone was seen once. The rearrangement uses TRBV11-3 and TRBJ2-1; 8 nucleotides align to TRBD2. This CDR3 is built from 20 residues. The germline CDR1 and CDR2 sequences are SGHNT and YENEEA. With 1 base clipped from V and 9 bases from J, the junction kept 23 bases outside the gene matches. CDR3 coding DNA: TGTGCCAGCAGCTTAGGGATAATAGAAAGCGGGGGTCGGCTCCTTCCTGAGCAGTTCTTC. It encodes CASSLGIIESGGRLLPEQFF.

V and J are TRBV2 and TRBJ2-2, with 9 bases lining up with TRBD2. Germline-derived CDR1 and CDR2 are SNHLY and FYNNEI. Unmatched junction bases numbered 4, after V lost 6 bases and J lost 8 bases. This CDR3 comprises 13 residues. The CDR3 protein is CASSASGRGELFF. Written as DNA, the CDR3 is TGTGCCAGCAGCGCAAGCGGGAGGGGGGAGCTGTTTTTT.

J is TRBJ2-7 and V is TRBV6-2 or TRBV6-3; no definite D call. V was cut by 4 bases and J by 2 bases, with 6 bases left in between. The germline CDR1 and CDR2 sequences are MNHEY and SVGEGT. The CDR3 contains 12 residues. The CDR3 sequence: CASSSQTYEQYF. The CDR3 DNA is TGTGCCAGCAGTTCCCAGACCTACGAGCAGTACTTC.

The chain carries TRBV29-1 and TRBJ1-4, with D perhaps TRBD1 (6 bases). This CDR3 is 13 amino acids long. CDR1 SQVTM and CDR2 ANQGSEA come from the germline V gene. The V end lost 6 bases, the J end lost 7 bases, and 15 bases lay between the germline ends. CDR3 residues: CSVGLQGGEKLFF. The CDR3 DNA follows: TGCAGCGTGGGTCTACAGGGTGGTGAAAAACTGTTTTTT.

J is TRBJ2-1 and V is TRBV7-2; the match to TRBD1 covers 10 bases. The ends lost 5 bases at V and 7 bases at J; junction bases unmatched: 5. Germline loops: CDR1 SGHTA, CDR2 FQGNSA. The CDR3 runs to 14 residues. In DNA, the CDR3 is TGTGCCAGCAGCCGGGACAGGGGATTGAATGAGCAGTTCTTC. Encoded protein: CASSRDRGLNEQFF.

The chain carries TRBV2 and TRBJ2-2; D may be TRBD1 (6 bases). The CDR3 has 14 residues. Germline CDR1 is SNHLY and CDR2 is FYNNEI. V lost 8 bases and J 1 base, leaving 11 bases between the germline ends. CDR3 nucleotides: TGTGCCAGCGGGGAACAGGGGAACACCGGGGAGCTGTTTTTT. This codes for CASGEQGNTGELFF.

The rearrangement links TRBV7-8 to TRBJ2-7; TRBD2 is a possible D gene (5 bases). The germline gives CDR1 SGHVS, CDR2 FQNEAQ. The CDR3 is 12 amino acids. V lost 5 bases and J lost 6, with 11 bases in between. CDR3 in amino acids: CASSPGVVEQYF. In nucleotides, the CDR3 is TGTGCCAGCAGCCCCGGGGTGGTCGAGCAGTACTTC.

This chain joins TRBV24-1 and TRBJ1-1; 8 bases match TRBD1. The CDR3 covers 16 residues. Germline V lookup: CDR1 KGHDR, CDR2 SFDVKD. J lost 1 base, V lost 8 bases, and 11 bases had no gene match. CDR3 in amino acids: CATMRSAGGENTEAFF. The CDR3 DNA reads as TGTGCCACCATGCGAAGTGCAGGGGGCGAGAACACTGAAGCTTTCTTT.

J is TRBJ1-1 and V is TRBV30; 8 bases map to TRBD1. The germline V gene has CDR1 GTSNPN and CDR2 SVGIG (reference sequence). This CDR3 spans 15 amino acids. Losses at the gene ends were 1 base for V and 4 bases for J; bases not matched to a gene: 8. In nucleotides, the CDR3 is TGTGCCTGGAGTGATTGGACAGGGAAAGGCACTGAAGCTTTCTTT. Translation gives CAWSDWTGKGTEAFF. Full variable domain (rest looked up from reference TRBV30 and TRBJ1-1): SQTIHQWPATLVQPVGSPLSLECTVEGTSNPNLYWYRQAAGRGLQLLFYSVGIGQISSEVPQNLSASRPQDRQFILSSKKLLLSDSGFYLCAWSDWTGKGTEAFFGQGTRLTVV.

The chain uses TRBV11-3 and TRBJ2-1; D not resolved. The CDR3 is made up of 16 amino acids. V lost 5 bases to trimming and J lost 0 bases, with 14 bases between them. Germline CDR1 SGHNT, CDR2 YENEEA. The CDR3: CASSPALSVSYNEQFF. The CDR3 coding sequence is TGTGCCAGCAGCCCGGCCCTGAGCGTCTCCTACAATGAGCAGTTCTTC.

This clone was seen only once. This chain connects TRBV24-1 to TRBJ1-4; 7 bases align to TRBD1. The germline V gene encodes CDR1 KGHDR and CDR2 SFDVKD. The CDR3 has 17 residues. The V and J ends lost 4 bases and 0 bases, in that order; junction bases with no gene match: 7. CDR3 protein: CATSDGTENSTNEKLFF. In DNA, the CDR3 is TGTGCCACCAGTGACGGGACAGAGAATTCAACTAATGAAAAACTGTTTTTT.

This sequence joins TRBV28 and TRBJ1-2, with D tentatively TRBD1 (5 bases). The CDR3 is 13 amino acids. The V gene's germline CDR1 is MDHEN and CDR2 SYDVKM. Trimming removed 7 bases at V and 1 base at J, with 10 bases between. The CDR3 region has the DNA TGTGCCAGCACTCGACAGAATAACTATGGCTACACCTTC. This encodes CASTRQNNYGYTF.

The chain carries TRBV19 and TRBJ2-1; D is possibly TRBD1 (5 bases). CDR3 size: 14 residues. Trimming removed 5 bases from V and 3 bases from J, with 11 bases in between. Germline V lookup: CDR1 LNHDA, CDR2 SQIVND (reference sequence). The CDR3 DNA follows: TGTGCCAGTAGTTCTACAGGATTCTACAATGAGCAGTTCTTC. It encodes CASSSTGFYNEQFF.

The V call is TRBV7-2, the J call TRBJ2-2; D might be TRBD1 (6 bases). CDR3 length: 16 amino acids. Deletions cut 5 bases from V and 4 bases from J, with 17 bases between. The germline CDR1 and CDR2 sequences are SGHTA and FQGNSA. The CDR3 coding sequence is TGTGCCAGCAGCCTCCCCTTACAGGGTGCCACCGGGGAGCTGTTTTTT. It is translated as CASSLPLQGATGELFF.

The rearrangement links TRBV5-1 to TRBJ2-5; the match to TRBD2 covers 9 bases. V was pared by 3 bases and J by 2 bases, with 8 bases of the junction left unmatched. Germline V CDR1 and CDR2: SGHRS, YFSETQ. This CDR3 spans 16 amino acids. The CDR3 sequence is CASSSAGGPGQETQYF. Here the CDR3 DNA reads TGCGCCAGCAGCTCCGCGGGGGGGCCTGGACAAGAGACCCAGTACTTC.

The chain employs TRBV5-4 and TRBJ2-1; 8 nucleotides line up with TRBD2. With V trimmed by 0 bases and J by 9 bases, 5 bases remained unmatched. The CDR3 length is 14 residues. Per the germline V gene, CDR1 is SGHNT and CDR2 is YYREEE (reference sequence). CDR3 protein: CASSLGGGSVEQFF. The DNA of the CDR3 is TGTGCCAGCAGCTTGGGCGGGGGGTCGGTTGAGCAGTTCTTC.

This chain connects TRBV19 to TRBJ2-1; 11 nucleotides match TRBD1. Germline V gene data show CDR1 as LNHDA and CDR2 as SQIVND (reference sequence). V was clipped by 6 bases and J by 12 bases; unmatched bases: 16. The CDR3 is 16 residues long. CDR3 amino acids: CASSLGVGTGGKWQFF. The DNA for the CDR3 is TGTGCCAGTAGCCTCGGGGTCGGGACAGGGGGGAAGTGGCAGTTCTTC.

The CDR3 sequence: CASSSTSAGAETQYF. CDR3 sequence (DNA): TGTGCCAGCAGTTCAACATCAGCGGGAGCAGAGACCCAGTACTTC. The V gene is TRBV28, the J gene TRBJ2-5, with TRBD2 matching over 8 bases. The germline V gene encodes CDR1 MDHEN and CDR2 SYDVKM. This CDR3 has 15 amino acids. The J segment lost 4 bases and the V segment lost 4 bases, leaving 8 bases of the junction unmatched.

The chain joins TRBV15 to TRBJ2-1; no definite D call. Looked up from germline, CDR1 is LNHNV and CDR2 is YYDKDF (reference sequence). Trimming stripped 1 base from V and 0 bases from J, with 7 bases between. This CDR3 comprises 15 residues. Here the CDR3 reads CATSRGPSSYNEQFF. The CDR3 DNA is TGTGCCACCAGCAGAGGGCCCAGCTCCTACAATGAGCAGTTCTTC. The full variable domain, rest sourced from reference TRBV15 and TRBJ2-1, is DAMVIQNPRYQVTQFGKPVTLSCSQTLNHNVMYWYQQKSSQAPKLLFHYYDKDFNNEADTPDNFQSRRPNTSFCFLDIRSPGLGDTAMYLCATSRGPSSYNEQFFGPGTRLTVL.

The chain is built from TRBV3-1 (or the pseudogene TRBV3-2) and TRBJ2-2; D is possibly TRBD1 (6 bases). There are 20 residues in the CDR3. Per germline, CDR1 LGHDT and CDR2 YNNKEL (reference sequence). V shed 4 bases and J shed 5 bases, with 29 bases lying between them. CDR3 region: CASSLHHKISFQGFTGELFF. In DNA form, the CDR3 reads TGTGCCAGCAGCCTCCACCACAAGATCTCGTTCCAGGGGTTTACCGGGGAGCTGTTTTTT.

This clone is a singleton in its sample. The chain has TRBV27 and TRBJ2-2; D is undetermined. Trimming removed 2 bases at V and 0 bases at J, with 7 bases between. The CDR3 is 15 residues long. Germline CDR1 reads MNHEY; CDR2 reads SMNVEV (reference sequence). CDR3 DNA: TGTGCCAGCAGTTTAATCGCGGCGAACACCGGGGAGCTGTTTTTT. Translating it yields CASSLIAANTGELFF.

The J gene is TRBJ1-2, the V gene TRBV20-1; weak D call: TRBD1 (5 bases). The ends were cut back, 4 bases at V and 6 bases at J, with 9 bases in the middle. This CDR3 is built from 11 residues. CDR1 and CDR2 from the germline V gene are DFQATT and SNEGSKA (reference sequence). The CDR3 here is CSAIGGDGYTF. Written as DNA, the CDR3 is TGCAGTGCTATAGGAGGGGATGGCTACACCTTC.

The chain has TRBV28 and TRBJ1-2; 8 bases fit TRBD1. The trim removed 6 bases at V and 4 bases at J, leaving 4 bases unmatched. This CDR3 spans 13 amino acids. The V gene's germline CDR1 is MDHEN and CDR2 SYDVKM. CDR3 nucleotides: TGTGCCAGCAGGGGACAGGATGGCTATGGCTACACCTTC. Translation: CASRGQDGYGYTF.

The chain employs TRBV25-1 and TRBJ1-4; D unresolved. CDR3 size: 14 residues. Trimming shortened V by 5 bases and J by 4 bases, and 11 bases separated the two germline ends. CDR1 is MGHDK and CDR2 is SYGVNS in the germline V gene. The DNA of the CDR3 is TGTGCCAGCAGTAGGCCAGGCAATAATGAAAAACTGTTTTTT. Residues: CASSRPGNNEKLFF.

This clone was observed once. The rearrangement uses TRBV19 and TRBJ1-3; D is possibly TRBD1 (6 bases). The CDR3 sequence is 14 residues long. CDR1 and CDR2 (germline): LNHDA, SQIVND (reference sequence). V dropped 6 bases and J dropped 0 bases, with 9 bases sitting between them. CDR3 nucleotides: TGTGCCAGTAGATTCAGGGGCTCTGGAAACACCATATATTTT. It specifies CASRFRGSGNTIYF.